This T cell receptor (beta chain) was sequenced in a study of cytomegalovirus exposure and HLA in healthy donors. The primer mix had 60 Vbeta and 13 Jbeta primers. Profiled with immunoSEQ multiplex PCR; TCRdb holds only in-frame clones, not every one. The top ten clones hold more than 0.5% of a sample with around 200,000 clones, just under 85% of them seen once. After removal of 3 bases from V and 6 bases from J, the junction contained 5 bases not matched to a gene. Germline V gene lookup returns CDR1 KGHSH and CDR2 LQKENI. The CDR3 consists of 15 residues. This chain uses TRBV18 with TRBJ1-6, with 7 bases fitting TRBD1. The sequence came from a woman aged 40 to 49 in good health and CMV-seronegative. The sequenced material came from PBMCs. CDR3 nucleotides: TGTGCCAGCTCACCTCCTGGGACAGCTAATTCACCCCTCCACTTT. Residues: CASSPPGTANSPLHF.